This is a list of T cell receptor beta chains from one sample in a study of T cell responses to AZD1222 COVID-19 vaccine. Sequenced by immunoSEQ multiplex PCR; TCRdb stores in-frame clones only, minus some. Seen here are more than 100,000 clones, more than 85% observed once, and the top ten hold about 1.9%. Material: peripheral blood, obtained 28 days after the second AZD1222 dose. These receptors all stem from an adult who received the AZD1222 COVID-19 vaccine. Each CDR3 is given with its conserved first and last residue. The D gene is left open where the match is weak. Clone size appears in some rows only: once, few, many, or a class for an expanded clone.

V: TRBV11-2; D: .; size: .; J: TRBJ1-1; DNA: TGTGCCAGCAGCTCGTCGGGGGGCACTGAAGCTTTCTTT; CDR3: CASSSSGGTEAFF
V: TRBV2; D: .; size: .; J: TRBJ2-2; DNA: TGTGCCAGCCGCCCCGAGGCTGACACCGGGGAGCTGTTTTTT; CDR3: CASRPEADTGELFF
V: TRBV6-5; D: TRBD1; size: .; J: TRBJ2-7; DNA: TGTGCCAGCAGCAGACAGGGGAACGAGCAGTACTTC; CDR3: CASSRQGNEQYF
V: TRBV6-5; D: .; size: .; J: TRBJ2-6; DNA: TGTGCCAGCAGCTTCCCTGGGGCCAACGTCCTGACTTTC; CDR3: CASSFPGANVLTF
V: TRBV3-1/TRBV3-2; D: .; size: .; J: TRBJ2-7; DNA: TGTGCCAGCAGCCTATCCTCGGACATTTCATACGAGCAGTACTTC; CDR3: CASSLSSDISYEQYF
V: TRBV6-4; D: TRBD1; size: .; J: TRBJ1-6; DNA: TGTGCCAGCAGGATTGCAGGGGGCTCCTATAATTCACCCCTCCACTTT; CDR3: CASRIAGGSYNSPLHF
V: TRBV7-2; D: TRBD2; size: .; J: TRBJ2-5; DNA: TGTGCCAGCAGTCCCCCCGGGGGGCAAGAGACCCAGTACTTC; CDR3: CASSPPGGQETQYF
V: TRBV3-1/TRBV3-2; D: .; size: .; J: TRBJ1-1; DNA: TGTGCCAGCGCCGTGGGGGGCACTGAAGCTTTCTTT; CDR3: CASAVGGTEAFF
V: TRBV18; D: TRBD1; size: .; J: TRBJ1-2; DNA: TGTGCCAGCTCACCCACTCCCGGACAGGGGGCTAACTATGGCTACACCTTC; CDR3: CASSPTPGQGANYGYTF
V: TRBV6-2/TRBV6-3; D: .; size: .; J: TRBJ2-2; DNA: TGTGCCAGCAGTTCCCCCCCTCTAGCCGCCGGGGAGCTGTTTTTT; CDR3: CASSSPPLAAGELFF
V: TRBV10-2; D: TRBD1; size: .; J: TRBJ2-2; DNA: TGCGCCAGCGGCCGGGACAGGGGCTTGACCGGGGAGCTGTTTTTT; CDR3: CASGRDRGLTGELFF
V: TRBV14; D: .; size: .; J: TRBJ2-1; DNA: TGTGCCAGCAGCCAAGAGCCAAAAAATGAGCAGTTCTTC; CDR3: CASSQEPKNEQFF
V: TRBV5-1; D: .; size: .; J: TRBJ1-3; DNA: TGCGCCAGCAGCTTGGCCTCACAGAGCTCTGGAAACACCATATATTTT; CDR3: CASSLASQSSGNTIYF
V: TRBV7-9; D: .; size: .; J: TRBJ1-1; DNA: TGTGCCAGCAGCTTAGTAGGGGGGATCGTCGAAGCTTTCTTT; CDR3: CASSLVGGIVEAFF
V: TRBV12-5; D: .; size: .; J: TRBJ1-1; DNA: TGTGCTAGTGGCCTGCCCTACCCGGGGGAAGCTTTCTTT; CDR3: CASGLPYPGEAFF
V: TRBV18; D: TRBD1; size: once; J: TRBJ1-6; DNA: TGTGCCAGCTCACCTGGCGGGACAGATAATTCACCCCTCCACTTT; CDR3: CASSPGGTDNSPLHF
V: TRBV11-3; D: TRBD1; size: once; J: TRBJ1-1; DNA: TGTGCCAGCAGCTCCCGTTCGGGACAGGGTATAACCACTGAAGCTTTCTTT; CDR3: CASSSRSGQGITTEAFF
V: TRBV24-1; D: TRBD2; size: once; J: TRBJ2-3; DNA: TGTGCCACCAGTGGGCGGGGGGGGGCAGATACGCAGTATTTT; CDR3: CATSGRGGADTQYF
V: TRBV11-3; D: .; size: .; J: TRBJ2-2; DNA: TGTGCCAGCAGCTTAAGCGGGACAAACACCGGGGAGCTGTTTTTT; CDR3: CASSLSGTNTGELFF
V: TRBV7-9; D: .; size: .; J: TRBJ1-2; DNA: TGTGCCAGCAGCTTAGTGGCCACACTACAGAACTATGGCTACACCTTC; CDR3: CASSLVATLQNYGYTF
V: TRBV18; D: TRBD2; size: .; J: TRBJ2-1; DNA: TGTGCCAGCTCACCTGCGGGACTAGCGGGAGTTTGGGGTGAGCAGTTCTTC; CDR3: CASSPAGLAGVWGEQFF
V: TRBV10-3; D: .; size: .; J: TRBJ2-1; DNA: TGTGCCATCAGTGAATCTGGACGGTACAATGAGCAGTTCTTC; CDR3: CAISESGRYNEQFF
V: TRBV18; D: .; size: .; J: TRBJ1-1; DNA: TGTGCCAGCCGACGGACAGTACAGAACACTGAAGCTTTCTTT; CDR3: CASRRTVQNTEAFF
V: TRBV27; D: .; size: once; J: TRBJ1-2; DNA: TGTGCCAGCAGTTTAGAATTGAGTGTCTATGGCTACACCTTC; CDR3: CASSLELSVYGYTF
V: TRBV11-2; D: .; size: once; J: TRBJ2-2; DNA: TGTGCCAGCAGCTTCCCCCGGGGGGGGGAGCTGTTTTTT; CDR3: CASSFPRGGELFF
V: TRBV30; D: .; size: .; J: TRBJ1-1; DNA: TGTGCCTGGAGCAGGGAAATGGGAAACACTGAAGCTTTCTTT; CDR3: CAWSREMGNTEAFF
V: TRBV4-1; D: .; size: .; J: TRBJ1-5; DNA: TGCGCCAGCAGCCGCGGGACGGACCGTAATCAGCCCCAGCATTTT; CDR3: CASSRGTDRNQPQHF
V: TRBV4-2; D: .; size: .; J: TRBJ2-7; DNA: TGTGCCAGCAGCCAAGGACGGGGTCTCCACGGCGAGCAGTACTTC; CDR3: CASSQGRGLHGEQYF
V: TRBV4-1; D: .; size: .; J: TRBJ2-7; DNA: TGCGCCAGCAGCGTCGCAGCACCGGGGACCTACGAGCAGTACTTC; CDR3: CASSVAAPGTYEQYF
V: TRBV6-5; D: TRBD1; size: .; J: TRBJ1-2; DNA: TGTGCCAGCAATCCTCGGACAGGGGAGAACTATGGCTACACCTTC; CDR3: CASNPRTGENYGYTF
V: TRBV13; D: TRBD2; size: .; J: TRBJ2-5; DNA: TGTGCCAGCAGCTTAGGCGGGGGGGAGACCCAGTACTTC; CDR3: CASSLGGGETQYF
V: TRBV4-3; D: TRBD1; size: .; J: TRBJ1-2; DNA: TGCGCCAGCAGCCAAGTCCAGGGGGATGGCTACACCTTC; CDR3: CASSQVQGDGYTF
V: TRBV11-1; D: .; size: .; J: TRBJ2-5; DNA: TGTGCCAGCAGCTCCACGGTAATGGAGACCCAGTACTTC; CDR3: CASSSTVMETQYF
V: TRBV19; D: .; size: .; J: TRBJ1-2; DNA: TGTGCCAGTAGTATACTCGGTGGCTACACCTTC; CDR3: CASSILGGYTF
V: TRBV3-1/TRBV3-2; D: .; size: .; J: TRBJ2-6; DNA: TGTGCCAGCAGCCAAGATCCGCGGGCGGCTGGGGCCAACGTCCTGACTTTC; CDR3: CASSQDPRAAGANVLTF
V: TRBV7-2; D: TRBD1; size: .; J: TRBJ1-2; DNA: TGTGCCAGCAACCCGGGACAGGACTATGGCTACACCTTC; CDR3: CASNPGQDYGYTF
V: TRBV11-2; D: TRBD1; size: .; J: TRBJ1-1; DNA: TGTGCCAGCAGCTTAGACCGTAGGGACAGGGCCCCTGAAGCTTTCTTT; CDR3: CASSLDRRDRAPEAFF
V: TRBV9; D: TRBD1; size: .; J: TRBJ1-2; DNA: TGTGCCAGCAGCGTAGCCTGGACAGGGCTCGGCGGCTACACCTTC; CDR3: CASSVAWTGLGGYTF
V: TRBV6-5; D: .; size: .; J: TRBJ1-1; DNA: TGTGCCAGCAGTTACCCCCCGCGGGCTTTCTTT; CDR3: CASSYPPRAFF
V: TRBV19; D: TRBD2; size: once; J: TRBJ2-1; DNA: TGTGCCAGTGGGGGGACTAGCGGGATGGATGAGCAGTTCTTC; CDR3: CASGGTSGMDEQFF
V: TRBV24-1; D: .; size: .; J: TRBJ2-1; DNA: TGTGCCACCAGTGATTTACAGACAGAGCCAAGCTACAATGAGCAGTTCTTC; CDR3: CATSDLQTEPSYNEQFF
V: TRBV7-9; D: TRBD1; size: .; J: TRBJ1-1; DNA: TGTGCCAGCAGCCCCCGGGACAGAAAGAACACTGAAGCTTTCTTT; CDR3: CASSPRDRKNTEAFF
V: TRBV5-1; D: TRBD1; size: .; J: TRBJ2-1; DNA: TGCGCCAGCAGCTCGACAGGGATTTCCTACAATGAGCAGTTCTTC; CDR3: CASSSTGISYNEQFF
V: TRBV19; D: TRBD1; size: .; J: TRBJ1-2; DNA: TGTGCCAGTAGCTCTCATACTCCGGGACAGGGACCAGGTGGCTACACCTTC; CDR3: CASSSHTPGQGPGGYTF
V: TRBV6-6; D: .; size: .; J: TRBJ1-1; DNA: TGTGCCAGCAGTTTCGCCTCGGTGAACACTGAAGCTTTCTTT; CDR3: CASSFASVNTEAFF
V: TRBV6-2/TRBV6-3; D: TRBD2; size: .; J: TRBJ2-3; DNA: TGTGCCAGCAGTCGTAGCGGGAGTCCAGATACGCAGTATTTT; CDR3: CASSRSGSPDTQYF
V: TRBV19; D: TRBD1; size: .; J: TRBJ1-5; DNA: TGTGCCAGTAGAACTCAAGGACAGGGATCTTGGCAGCCCCAGCATTTT; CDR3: CASRTQGQGSWQPQHF
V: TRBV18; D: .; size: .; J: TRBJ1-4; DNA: TGTGCCAGCTCACCGGGGCCTAATGAAAAACTGTTTTTT; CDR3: CASSPGPNEKLFF
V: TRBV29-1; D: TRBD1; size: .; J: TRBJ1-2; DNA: TGCAGCGCTCGACAGGGACCCTATGGCTACACCTTC; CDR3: CSARQGPYGYTF
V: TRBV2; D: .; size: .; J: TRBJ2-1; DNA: TGTGCCAGCAGTGGACCAGGGGGGAGGGGTTACAATGAGCAGTTCTTC; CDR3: CASSGPGGRGYNEQFF